A single sample is the source of the 21 T cell receptor beta chains below, sequenced in a study of siplizumab effects on memory and regulatory T cells. The assay was immunoSEQ multiplex PCR, and TCRdb's table has in-frame clones only and misses some. The sample shows more than 90,000 clones, 80% to 95% of them seen only once. Sequenced material: non-Treg CD4+ T cells sorted from blood. The source is a human donor in good health.

The chain employs TRBV28 and TRBJ1-5; D gene uncertain. The CDR3 runs 13 residues. V was cut by 5 bases and J by 5 bases, with 10 bases left in between. From germline, CDR1 is MDHEN and CDR2 SYDVKM. The CDR3 DNA is TGTGCCAGCAGTCCGGACGGTTATCAGCCCCAGCATTTT. Amino acid sequence: CASSPDGYQPQHF.

Here the CDR3 DNA reads TGTGCCAGCAGCTTGTCCCGACAGGGGTATGGCTACACCTTC. It encodes CASSLSRQGYGYTF. The chain carries TRBV7-8 and TRBJ1-2, with 8 bases lining up with TRBD1. The germline gives CDR1 SGHVS, CDR2 FQNEAQ. The CDR3 spans 14 residues. V trimming: 3 bases; J trimming: 5 bases; junction bases outside the gene matches: 5.

The V call is TRBV4-1, the J call TRBJ2-2; 9 positions agree with TRBD1. The germline V gene has CDR1 MGHRA and CDR2 YSYEKL. This CDR3 comprises 16 residues. The V and J ends lost 2 bases and 6 bases, in that order; junction bases with no gene match: 7. CDR3 residues: CASSQNTGGNSGELFF. The CDR3 coding sequence is TGCGCCAGCAGCCAAAATACAGGGGGCAATTCCGGGGAGCTGTTTTTT.

The chain uses TRBV6-4 and TRBJ2-6; no firm D call. CDR1 and CDR2 (germline): MRHNA, SNTAGT. The CDR3 spans 16 residues. Trimming took off 4 bases at V and 0 bases at J, with 10 bases between the two ends. In DNA, the CDR3 is TGTGCCAGCAGTGGGTCTTACTCCTCTGGGGCCAACGTCCTGACTTTC. Protein: CASSGSYSSGANVLTF.

Only one count was recorded for this clone. This rearrangement joins TRBV18 to TRBJ2-2, with D hard to call. Trimming removed 3 bases from V and 6 bases from J, with 11 bases in between. The CDR3 runs to 14 residues. CDR1 is KGHSH and CDR2 is LQKENI in the germline V gene. The DNA of the CDR3 is TGTGCCAGCTCACCCCAATTTGGGTCCGGGGAGCTGTTTTTT. This gives the protein CASSPQFGSGELFF.

The rearrangement joins TRBV2 to TRBJ1-5; D possibly corresponds to TRBD1 (6 bases). Germline CDR1 is SNHLY and CDR2 is FYNNEI. This CDR3 is built from 13 residues. The ends were cut back, 9 bases at V and 6 bases at J, with 15 bases in the middle. The CDR3 loop reads CASRITGSQPQHF. The DNA of the CDR3 is TGTGCCAGTAGGATTACAGGGAGTCAGCCCCAGCATTTT.

The chain combines TRBV2 with TRBJ2-3, with 12 positions matching TRBD2. Germline CDR1 and CDR2: SNHLY and FYNNEI. CDR3 length: 16 residues. V lost 5 bases to trimming and J lost 2 bases; unmatched junction nucleotides: 5. The CDR3 here is CASSLAGGQYTDTQYF. CDR3 bases: TGTGCCAGCAGTCTAGCGGGAGGGCAATACACAGATACGCAGTATTTT.

The J gene is TRBJ2-3, the V gene TRBV4-1; 8 bases agree with TRBD2. Per germline, CDR1 MGHRA and CDR2 YSYEKL. The V gene end was trimmed by 0 bases and the J gene end by 3 bases; junction bases not matched to a gene: 8. The CDR3 covers 17 residues. Here the CDR3 DNA reads TGCGCCAGCAGCCAAGATCGAAACGGGGGGGGTACAGATACGCAGTATTTT. This codes for CASSQDRNGGGTDTQYF.

V gene TRBV10-2 combines with J gene TRBJ2-1, with D maybe TRBD1 (5 bases). Germline-derived CDR1 and CDR2 are WSHSY and SAAADI. Trimming removed 1 base from V and 3 bases from J, with 7 bases in between. The CDR3 totals 14 residues. Here the CDR3 DNA reads TGCGCCAGCAGTGAGTGGACAAACTACAATGAGCAGTTCTTC. It yields the protein CASSEWTNYNEQFF.

The rearrangement links TRBV28 to TRBJ2-2, with 8 bases aligning to TRBD1. This CDR3 is 15 amino acids long. Germline V gives CDR1 MDHEN, CDR2 SYDVKM. The trim removed 8 bases at V and 1 base at J, leaving 6 bases unmatched. This chain's CDR3 is CASSTGGWNTGELFF. The DNA for the CDR3 is TGTGCCAGCTCCACAGGGGGGTGGAACACCGGGGAGCTGTTTTTT.

V and J are TRBV28 and TRBJ1-2, with TRBD1 matching over 9 bases. The CDR3 loop spans 14 amino acids. Per the germline V gene, CDR1 is MDHEN and CDR2 is SYDVKM. V was clipped by 7 bases and J by 6 bases; unmatched bases: 9. The CDR3 coding sequence is TGTGCCAGCAATTCCGGGACAGGGCTCCATGGCTACACCTTC. Translated, it gives CASNSGTGLHGYTF.

The genes are TRBV6-1 and TRBJ2-2; tentative D call: TRBD2 (5 bases). Germline CDR1 MNHNS, CDR2 SASEGT. The CDR3 totals 14 residues. V lost 3 bases, J lost 6 bases, and 11 bases lay in between. CDR3 sequence (DNA): TGTGCCAGCAGTGAGACCGGGGTACCCGGGGAGCTGTTTTTT. This encodes CASSETGVPGELFF.

A single count supports this clone. V is TRBV30 and J is TRBJ2-2; D ambiguous. Looked up from germline, CDR1 is GTSNPN and CDR2 is SVGIG (reference sequence). V lost 0 bases to trimming and J lost 4 bases, with 12 bases between them. The CDR3 has 15 residues. CDR3 region: CAWSVQGYLTGELFF. In DNA, the CDR3 is TGTGCCTGGAGTGTACAAGGATACCTCACCGGGGAGCTGTTTTTT.

The V call is TRBV11-3, the J call TRBJ2-3, with 9 bases matching TRBD2. Germline-derived CDR1 and CDR2 are SGHNT and YENEEA. The CDR3 is 18 residues long. The ends lost 5 bases at V and 4 bases at J; junction bases unmatched: 16. CDR3 sequence reads: CASSRKGRLAGNPDTQYF. As DNA, the CDR3 is TGTGCCAGCAGCCGGAAAGGGAGGCTAGCGGGAAATCCAGATACGCAGTATTTT.

The CDR3 protein is CASSFPETYYGYTF. The DNA for the CDR3 is TGTGCCAGCAGCTTTCCAGAGACCTACTATGGCTACACCTTC. This sequence joins TRBV5-5 and TRBJ1-2; D call uncertain. V was shortened by 2 bases and J by 3 bases, with 11 bases between the two germline ends. CDR3 length: 14 amino acids. In germline, CDR1 is SGHKS, CDR2 YYEKEE (reference sequence).

Written as DNA, the CDR3 is TGTGCCAGTAGTAGGGACGGAAGCTCTGGAAACACCATATATTTT. It encodes CASSRDGSSGNTIYF. V gene TRBV19 combines with J gene TRBJ1-3; D may be TRBD1 (5 bases). The germline V gene has CDR1 LNHDA and CDR2 SQIVND (reference sequence). The ends were cut back, 4 bases at V and 0 bases at J, with 10 bases in the middle. The CDR3 totals 15 residues. The full variable domain, with the rest looked up from reference TRBV19 and TRBJ1-3, is DGGITQSPKYLFRKEGQNVTLSCEQNLNHDAMYWYRQDPGQGLRLIYYSQIVNDFQKGDIAEGYSVSREKKESFPLTVTSAQKNPTAFYLCASSRDGSSGNTIYFGEGSWLTVV.

The chain's CDR3 is CASSKSGTEEETQYF. The CDR3 DNA sequence: TGTGCCAGCAGCAAATCAGGGACAGAAGAAGAGACCCAGTACTTC. The chain combines TRBV7-3 with TRBJ2-5, with 7 bases that match TRBD1. This CDR3 has 15 residues. The germline V gene has CDR1 SGHTA and CDR2 FQGTGA. With V trimmed by 5 bases and J by 3 bases, 9 bases remained unmatched.

The chain recombines TRBV19 with TRBJ2-1, with 9 nucleotides matching TRBD2. This CDR3 has 16 amino acids. Trimming cost V 5 bases and J 3 bases; bases outside gene matches: 8. Per germline, CDR1 LNHDA and CDR2 SQIVND (reference sequence). CDR3 sequence: CASSSPAGGFYNEQFF. Here the CDR3 DNA reads TGTGCCAGTAGTTCCCCCGCGGGAGGGTTCTACAATGAGCAGTTCTTC. Full variable domain (missing parts from reference TRBV19 and TRBJ2-1): DGGITQSPKYLFRKEGQNVTLSCEQNLNHDAMYWYRQDPGQGLRLIYYSQIVNDFQKGDIAEGYSVSREKKESFPLTVTSAQKNPTAFYLCASSSPAGGFYNEQFFGPGTRLTVL.

The chain couples TRBV9 to TRBJ1-5; D is ambiguous. The CDR3 is 18 residues long. V lost 0 bases and J 0 bases, leaving 16 bases between the germline ends. Germline CDR1 is SGDLS and CDR2 is YYNGEE. This chain's CDR3 is CASSVDVSATYSNQPQHF. Here the CDR3 DNA reads TGTGCCAGCAGCGTAGATGTCAGCGCAACTTATAGCAATCAGCCCCAGCATTTT.

V and J are TRBV5-4 and TRBJ2-2; the match to TRBD1 covers 7 bases. CDR3 length: 12 residues. The germline gives CDR1 SGHNT, CDR2 YYREEE (reference sequence). Trimming at V came to 7 bases and at J to 4 bases, leaving 1 base not matched to a gene. The chain's CDR3 is CASGQATGELFF. As DNA, the CDR3 is TGTGCCAGCGGACAGGCCACCGGGGAGCTGTTTTTT.

This clone occurred once. V and J are TRBV6-5 and TRBJ2-3, with 8 bases fitting TRBD2. Germline CDR1 and CDR2: MNHEY and SVGAGI. Trimming cost V 0 bases and J 6 bases; bases outside gene matches: 5. CDR3 length: 15 residues. This CDR3 reads CASSYSRAGGDTQYF. CDR3 in DNA: TGTGCCAGCAGTTACTCGAGGGCGGGAGGCGATACGCAGTATTTT.